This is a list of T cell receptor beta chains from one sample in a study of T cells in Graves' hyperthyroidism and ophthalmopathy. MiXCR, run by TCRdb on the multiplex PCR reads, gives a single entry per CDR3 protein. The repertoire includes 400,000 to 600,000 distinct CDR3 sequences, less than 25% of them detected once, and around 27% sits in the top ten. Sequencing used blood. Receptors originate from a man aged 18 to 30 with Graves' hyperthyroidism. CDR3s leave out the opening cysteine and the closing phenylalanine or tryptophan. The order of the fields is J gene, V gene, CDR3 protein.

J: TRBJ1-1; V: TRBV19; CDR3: ASAEGRLNTEAF
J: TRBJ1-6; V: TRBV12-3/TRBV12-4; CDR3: ASSLGTGVSPLH
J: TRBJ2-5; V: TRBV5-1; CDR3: ASSLGGAEETQY
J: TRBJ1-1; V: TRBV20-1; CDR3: SARGAVAF
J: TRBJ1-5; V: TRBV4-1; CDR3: ASSQDLSLQWGNDQPQH
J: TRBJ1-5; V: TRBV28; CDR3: ASSLPGWPQH
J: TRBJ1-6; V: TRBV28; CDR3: ASRKRQGNSPLH
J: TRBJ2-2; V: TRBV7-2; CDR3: ASSLGFDTGELF
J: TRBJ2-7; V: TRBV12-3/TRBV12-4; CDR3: ASSIRGSSYEQY
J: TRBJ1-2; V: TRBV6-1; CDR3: AISESEGQAGIYGYT
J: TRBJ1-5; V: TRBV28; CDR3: ASCLQGVSNQPQH
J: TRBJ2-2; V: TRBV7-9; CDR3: ASRAVNTGELF
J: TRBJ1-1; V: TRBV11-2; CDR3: ASSSRDWEEAF
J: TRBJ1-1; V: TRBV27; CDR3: ASSLYGVGGPGRMNTEAF
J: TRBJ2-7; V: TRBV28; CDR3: ASSLGLGQY
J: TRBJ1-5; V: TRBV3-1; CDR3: ASSQVAGNQPQH
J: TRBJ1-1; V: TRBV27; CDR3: ASSQGPSTEAF
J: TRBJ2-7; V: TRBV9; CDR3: ASSKGQGTYEQY
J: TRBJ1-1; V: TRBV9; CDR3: ASSVYGDMNTEAF
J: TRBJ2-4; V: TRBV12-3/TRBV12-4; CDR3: ASSLSGGANIQY
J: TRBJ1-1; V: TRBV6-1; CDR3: ASCTGSNTEAF
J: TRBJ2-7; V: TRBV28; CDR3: ASSSPFERYEQY
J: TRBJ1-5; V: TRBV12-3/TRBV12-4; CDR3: ASSLLQDQPQH
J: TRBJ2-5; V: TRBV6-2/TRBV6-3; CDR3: ASSLGTQGTQY
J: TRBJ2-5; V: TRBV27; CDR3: ASSLSGTETKY
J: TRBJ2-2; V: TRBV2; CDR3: ASSGLANTGELF
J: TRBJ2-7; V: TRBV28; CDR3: ASSLWPGEGYEQY
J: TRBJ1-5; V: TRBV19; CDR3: ASSDTFSSNQPQH
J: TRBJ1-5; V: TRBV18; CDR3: ASSPQAVGVWSQPQH
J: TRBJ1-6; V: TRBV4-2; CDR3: ASSQTWSSYNSPLH
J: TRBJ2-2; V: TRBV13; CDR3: ASSTLRRGLAGELF
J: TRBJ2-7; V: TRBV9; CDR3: ASSGDLHEQY
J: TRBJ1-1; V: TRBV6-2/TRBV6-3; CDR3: ASRGSTGTEAF
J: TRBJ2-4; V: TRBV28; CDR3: ASSLGQGDIQY
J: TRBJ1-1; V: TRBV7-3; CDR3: ASSLMAQSGEAF
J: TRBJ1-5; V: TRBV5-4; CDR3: ASSLSAGSYSNQPQH
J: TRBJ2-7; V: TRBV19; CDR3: ASSRTGTSGRPYEQY
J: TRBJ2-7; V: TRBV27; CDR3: ASSLSPQYEQY
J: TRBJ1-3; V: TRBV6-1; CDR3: ASSVWDSGNTIY
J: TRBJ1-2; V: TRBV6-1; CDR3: ALRENYGYT
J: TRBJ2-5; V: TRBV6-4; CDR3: ASSLQGIKETQY
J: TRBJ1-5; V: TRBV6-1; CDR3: ASSETFRGHNQPQH
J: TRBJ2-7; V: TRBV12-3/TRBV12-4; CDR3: ASSPEGSSYEQY